The 19 T cell receptor beta chains listed next were all sequenced from one sample in a study of cytomegalovirus exposure and HLA in healthy donors. PCR primers comprised 60 Vbeta and 13 Jbeta primers. The table came from immunoSEQ multiplex PCR; TCRdb's copy has only in-frame clones and leaves some out. The sample records about 100,000 clones, around 81% being singletons. Sequencing was carried out using PBMCs. These receptors came from a man aged 40-49 years in good health and CMV-seropositive.

The chain joins TRBV5-1 to TRBJ1-1, with D perhaps TRBD1 (6 bases). The CDR3 has 13 amino acids. The V gene lost 3 bases and the J gene lost 4 bases, with 10 bases spanning the gap. CDR1 and CDR2 from the germline V gene are SGHRS and YFSETQ. The CDR3 coding sequence is TGCGCCAGCAGCTGGAGGGGGGGCACTGAAGCTTTCTTT. This translates into CASSWRGGTEAFF.

J is TRBJ1-2 and V is TRBV10-3, with D uncertain. The CDR3 is made up of 14 amino acids. V lost 4 bases to trimming and J lost 2 bases, with 11 bases between them. Germline CDR1 is ENHRY and CDR2 is SYGVKD. The CDR3 DNA sequence: TGTGCCATCAGTGCGACACTAGTCAACTATGGCTACACCTTC. It yields the protein CAISATLVNYGYTF.

This chain links TRBV20-1 with TRBJ2-1; D unresolved. The CDR3 contains 11 residues. Germline V CDR1 and CDR2: DFQATT, SNEGSKA (reference sequence). Trimming removed 1 base at V and 9 bases at J, with 7 bases between. The CDR3 DNA reads TGCAGTGCTAGAGCACTACTTGAGCAGTTCTTC. Its protein product is CSARALLEQFF.

The chain is built from TRBV27 and TRBJ2-1; the D gene is possibly TRBD2 (6 bases). V was clipped by 6 bases and J by 0 bases, with 15 bases between them. Germline V lookup: CDR1 MNHEY, CDR2 SMNVEV (reference sequence). The CDR3 length is 16 residues. This CDR3 is CASSPPGLLSYNEQFF. The CDR3 nucleotides read TGTGCCAGCAGCCCCCCGGGACTTCTCTCCTACAATGAGCAGTTCTTC.

V is TRBV6-5 and J is TRBJ2-3; the D is unclear. The germline V and J ends were trimmed by 2 bases and 5 bases, with 8 bases remaining between them. The CDR3 is 13 residues long. CDR1 MNHEY and CDR2 SVGAGI come from the germline V gene. For the CDR3, the DNA is TGTGCCAGCAGTTACGATCCGGTAGATACGCAGTATTTT. This translates into CASSYDPVDTQYF.

The chain uses TRBV11-2 and TRBJ2-5; TRBD1 is a possible D gene (5 bases). Between the trimmed V and J ends, which lost 5 bases and 7 bases, there was a span of 11 bases. The V gene's germline CDR1 is SGHAT and CDR2 FQNNGV. This CDR3 spans 12 amino acids. CDR3 protein: CASSSLQGTQYF. The CDR3, as DNA: TGTGCCAGCAGCAGCCTGCAGGGGACCCAGTACTTC.

This chain joins TRBV7-8 and TRBJ2-5; 11 bases fit TRBD2. Near its end, the DNA agrees better with TRBJ2-7, so the J call may be wrong. The CDR3 totals 15 residues. Per the germline V gene, CDR1 is SGHVS and CDR2 is FQNEAQ. The DNA of the CDR3 is TGTGCCAGCAGCTTAGATCTAGCGGGAGGATACGAGCAGTACTTC. It codes for CASSLDLAGGYEQYF.

The rearrangement uses TRBV19 and TRBJ1-5; a possible D gene is TRBD1 (6 bases). V lost 4 bases, J lost 0 bases, and 19 bases lay in between. Germline CDR1 and CDR2: LNHDA and SQIVND (reference sequence). The CDR3 contains 18 residues. This chain's CDR3 is CASSNPLGTQYSNQPQHF. CDR3 DNA sequence: TGTGCCAGTAGTAACCCTCTAGGGACACAATATAGCAATCAGCCCCAGCATTTT.

This chain links TRBV5-1 with TRBJ2-7; D possibly corresponds to TRBD2 (6 bases). This CDR3 comprises 14 residues. V dropped 3 bases and J dropped 0 bases, with 10 bases sitting between them. The germline V gene has CDR1 SGHRS and CDR2 YFSETQ. CDR3 amino acids: CASSSPGVSYEQYF. The CDR3 coding sequence is TGCGCCAGCAGCTCGCCGGGAGTCTCCTACGAGCAGTACTTC.

Notes on this clone: Other DNA sequences of this sample code for an identical CDR3. The chain has TRBV5-4 and TRBJ2-1; D might be TRBD2 (6 bases). CDR1 is SGHNT and CDR2 is YYREEE in the germline V gene (reference sequence). CDR3 size: 15 residues. V gave up 4 bases and J gave up 6 bases, with 17 bases separating them. CDR3 loop: CASSRRLDGGNEQFF. Here the CDR3 DNA reads TGTGCCAGCAGCCGCCGACTAGATGGGGGCAATGAGCAGTTCTTC.

In its sample, this clone was seen once. The V gene is TRBV7-6, the J gene TRBJ2-7; the D gene is possibly TRBD1 (6 bases). V was trimmed by 8 bases and J by 6 bases, leaving 17 bases between them. The CDR3 has 13 residues. Germline V gene data show CDR1 as SGHVS and CDR2 as FNYEAQ. The CDR3 nucleotides read TGTGCCAGCGGCTCGGGACAAGAAGGCGAGCAGTACTTC. It specifies CASGSGQEGEQYF.

The chain links TRBV7-2 to TRBJ2-1; 9 bases are shared with TRBD2. The CDR3 is made up of 18 amino acids. The germline gives CDR1 SGHTA, CDR2 FQGNSA. After removal of 1 base from V and 6 bases from J, the junction contained 13 bases not matched to a gene. As DNA, the CDR3 is TGTGCCAGCAGCTTAGATGGGGCGTGGCGGGAGGGCCGCAATGAGCAGTTCTTC. Translation gives CASSLDGAWREGRNEQFF.

CDR3 in amino acids: CASSQSGEDTGELFF. The CDR3 nucleotides are TGTGCCAGCAGTCAGTCGGGGGAAGACACCGGGGAGCTGTTTTTT. The V and J genes are TRBV4-2 and TRBJ2-2, with D possibly TRBD2 on 6 matching bases. The V end lost 6 bases, the J end lost 3 bases, and 14 bases lay between the germline ends. Germline V gene lookup returns CDR1 LGHNA and CDR2 YNFKEQ. This CDR3 region has 15 residues.

The chain joins TRBV18 to TRBJ1-2; TRBD1 matches at 10 bases. CDR3 size: 13 residues. V was pared by 6 bases and J by 6 bases, with 4 bases of the junction left unmatched. CDR1 and CDR2 (germline): KGHSH, LQKENI. CDR3 protein: CASSRDRGNGYTF. The CDR3 DNA reads as TGTGCCAGCTCCCGGGACAGGGGTAATGGCTACACCTTC.

V usage is TRBV5-1 and J usage is TRBJ2-7, with 8 bases fitting TRBD2. The CDR3 runs 13 residues. V was clipped by 7 bases and J by 6 bases; unmatched bases: 9. Germline V gene data show CDR1 as SGHRS and CDR2 as YFSETQ. The CDR3 loop is CASPAGVPSEQYF. The CDR3 DNA sequence: TGCGCCAGCCCAGCGGGAGTTCCCTCCGAGCAGTACTTC.

V usage is TRBV19 and J usage is TRBJ1-4, with 8 bases aligning to TRBD1. This CDR3 region has 14 residues. Germline V gene data show CDR1 as LNHDA and CDR2 as SQIVND (reference sequence). J was trimmed by 8 bases and V by 7 bases; bases with no gene match: 9. CDR3: CASTRGRGLEKLFF. Here the CDR3 DNA reads TGTGCCAGTACAAGGGGCAGGGGGCTCGAAAAACTGTTTTTT. The variable domain in full, with the rest retrieved from reference TRBV19 and TRBJ1-4, is DGGITQSPKYLFRKEGQNVTLSCEQNLNHDAMYWYRQDPGQGLRLIYYSQIVNDFQKGDIAEGYSVSREKKESFPLTVTSAQKNPTAFYLCASTRGRGLEKLFFGSGTQLSVL.

The chain is built from TRBV5-4 and TRBJ2-3, with TRBD2 matching 16 bases. The V gene's germline CDR1 is SGHNT and CDR2 YYREEE (reference sequence). Germline trimming cut 4 bases from V and 12 bases from J; bases unmatched to any gene: 14. The CDR3 sequence is 17 residues long. In nucleotides, the CDR3 is TGTGCCAGCAGCCCATGGACTGGGACTAGCGGGGGGGCCTTCCAGTATTTT. This gives the protein CASSPWTGTSGGAFQYF. The entire variable domain, with the rest obtained from reference TRBV5-4 and TRBJ2-3, is as follows: ETGVTQSPTHLIKTRGQQVTLRCSSQSGHNTVSWYQQALGQGPQFIFQYYREEENGRGNFPPRFSGLQFPNYSSELNVNALELDDSALYLCASSPWTGTSGGAFQYFGPGTRLTVL.

J is TRBJ2-7 and V is TRBV9; 9 bases align to TRBD1. The germline gives CDR1 SGDLS, CDR2 YYNGEE. V trimming: 3 bases; J trimming: 7 bases; junction bases outside the gene matches: 17. The CDR3 loop spans 17 amino acids. The DNA of the CDR3 is TGTGCCAGCAGCGCAGGCCTCGGGACAGGGAATTTCGGGGAGCAGTACTTC. This encodes CASSAGLGTGNFGEQYF.

This clone was observed once. J is TRBJ2-7 and V is TRBV14; 9 positions match TRBD1. The CDR3 runs to 17 residues. Germline V CDR1 and CDR2: SGHDN, FVKESK. The J segment lost 1 base and the V segment lost 4 bases, leaving 11 bases of the junction unmatched. The CDR3 DNA is TGTGCCAGCAGCCTTATACAGGGGGCGGATTGGTCCTACGAGCAGTACTTC. Its translation: CASSLIQGADWSYEQYF.